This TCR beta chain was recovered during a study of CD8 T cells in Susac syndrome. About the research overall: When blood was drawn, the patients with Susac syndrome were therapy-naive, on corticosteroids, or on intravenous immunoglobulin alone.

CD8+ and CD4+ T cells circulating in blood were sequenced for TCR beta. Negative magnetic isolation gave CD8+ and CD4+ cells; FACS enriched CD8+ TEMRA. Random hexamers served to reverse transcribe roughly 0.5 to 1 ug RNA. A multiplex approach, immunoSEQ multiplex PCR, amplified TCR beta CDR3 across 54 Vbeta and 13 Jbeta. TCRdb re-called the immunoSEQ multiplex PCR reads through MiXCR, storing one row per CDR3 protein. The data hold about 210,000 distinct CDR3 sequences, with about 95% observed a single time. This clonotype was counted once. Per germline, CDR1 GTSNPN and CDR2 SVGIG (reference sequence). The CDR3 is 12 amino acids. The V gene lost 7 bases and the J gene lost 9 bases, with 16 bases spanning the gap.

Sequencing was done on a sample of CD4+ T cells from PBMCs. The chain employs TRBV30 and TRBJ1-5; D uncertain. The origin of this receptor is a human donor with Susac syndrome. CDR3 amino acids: CASSADVGPQHF. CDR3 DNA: TGTGCCTCCTCTGCGGACGTCGGGCCCCAGCATTTT.